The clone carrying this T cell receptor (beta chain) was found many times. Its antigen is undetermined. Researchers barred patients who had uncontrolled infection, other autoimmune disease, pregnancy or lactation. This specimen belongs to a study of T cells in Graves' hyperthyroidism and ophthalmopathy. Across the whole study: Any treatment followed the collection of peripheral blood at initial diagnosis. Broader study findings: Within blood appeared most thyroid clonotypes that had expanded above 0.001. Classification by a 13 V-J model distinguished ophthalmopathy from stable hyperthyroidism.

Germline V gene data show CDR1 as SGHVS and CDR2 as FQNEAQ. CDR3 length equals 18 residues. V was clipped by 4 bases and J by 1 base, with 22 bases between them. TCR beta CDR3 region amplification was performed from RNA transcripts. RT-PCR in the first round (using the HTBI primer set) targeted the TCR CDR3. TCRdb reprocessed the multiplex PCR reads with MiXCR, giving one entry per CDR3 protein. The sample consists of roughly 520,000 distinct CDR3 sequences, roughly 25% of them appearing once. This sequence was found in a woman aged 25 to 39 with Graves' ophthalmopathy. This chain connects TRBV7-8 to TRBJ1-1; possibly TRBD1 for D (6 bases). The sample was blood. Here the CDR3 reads CASSYPTGRGWGNTEAFF. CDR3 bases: TGTGCCAGCAGCTACCCCACAGGGAGGGGATGGGGGAACACTGAAGCTTTCTTT.